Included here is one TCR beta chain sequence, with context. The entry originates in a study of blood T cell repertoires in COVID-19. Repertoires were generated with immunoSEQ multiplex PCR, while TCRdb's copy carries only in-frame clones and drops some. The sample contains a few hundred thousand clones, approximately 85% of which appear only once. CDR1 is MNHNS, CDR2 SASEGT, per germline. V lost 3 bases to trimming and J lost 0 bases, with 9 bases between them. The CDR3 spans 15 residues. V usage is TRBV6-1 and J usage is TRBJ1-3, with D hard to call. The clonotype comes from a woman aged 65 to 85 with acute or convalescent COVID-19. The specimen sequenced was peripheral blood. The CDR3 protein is CASSDNSRSGNTIYF. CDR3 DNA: TGTGCCAGCAGTGATAACAGCCGCTCTGGAAACACCATATATTTT.